One and the same sample provided the 6 T cell receptor beta chains below, sequenced in a study of T cells in Graves' hyperthyroidism and ophthalmopathy. Using RNA transcripts as the source, TCR beta CDR3 regions were amplified. TCR CDR3 underwent first-round RT-PCR with the HTBI primer set. TCRdb re-derived calls from the multiplex PCR reads in MiXCR, one entry per CDR3 protein. The sample contains 480,000 or so distinct CDR3 sequences, about 45% of which appear only once. Sequenced material: peripheral blood or thyroid tissue (not recorded which). These receptors originate from an adult woman with Graves' disease, either hyperthyroidism or ophthalmopathy (not recorded which).

The chain carries TRBV29-1 and TRBJ1-1; TRBD1 might be the D (5 bases). This CDR3 comprises 13 residues. V shed 4 bases and J shed 1 base, with 10 bases lying between them. Germline lookup yields CDR1 SQVTM and CDR2 ANQGSEA. CDR3 sequence reads: CSVGTPTNTEAFF. Here the CDR3 DNA reads TGCAGCGTTGGGACACCGACGAACACTGAAGCTTTCTTT.

A note on this clonotype: Just one base apart from a much larger clone, this may be a read error. The rearrangement joins TRBV5-1 to TRBJ2-7; D is uncertain. The CDR3 length is 15 residues. Germline CDR1 and CDR2: SGHRS and YFSETQ. V lost 4 bases and J 5 bases, leaving 19 bases between the germline ends. The CDR3 nucleotides are TGCGCCAGCAGCCTCAGCTCCTACTCCATAGACGAGCAGTACTTC. Translated, it gives CASSLSSYSIDEQYF.

Comment on this clonotype: Sequence at one end of the junction differs from germline and may be a read error. The J gene is TRBJ1-2, the V gene TRBV11-2; 8 bases match TRBD1. The CDR3 runs 16 residues. CDR1 is SGHAT and CDR2 is FQNNGV in the germline V gene. The CDR3 protein is CASSSIRTGPPYGHTF. In DNA form, the CDR3 reads TGTGCCAGCAGCTCCATTCGGACAGGGCCTCCCTATGGCCACACCTTC.

This clonotype occurred many times. The V gene is TRBV20-1, the J gene TRBJ2-7; TRBD2 might be the D (5 bases). The CDR3 spans 14 residues. Germline V gives CDR1 DFQATT, CDR2 SNEGSKA (reference sequence). V was cut by 4 bases and J by 0 bases, with 13 bases left in between. The CDR3 loop reads CSATLHGSSYEQYF. In nucleotides, the CDR3 is TGCAGTGCTACCCTACATGGGAGCTCCTACGAGCAGTACTTC.

This clonotype was counted a few times. The gene calls are TRBV20-1 and TRBJ1-6; D not certain. This CDR3 is 15 amino acids long. V lost 3 bases and J lost 9, with 18 bases in between. Germline CDR1 and CDR2: DFQATT and SNEGSKA (reference sequence). The CDR3 here is CSASVVGADRSPLHF. In DNA, the CDR3 is TGCAGTGCTAGTGTAGTAGGTGCGGATCGTTCACCCCTCCACTTT.

This clonotype was seen only a few times. The chain links TRBV30 to TRBJ1-5; 9 bases are shared with TRBD1. Trimming removed 4 bases from V and 4 bases from J; junction bases left unmatched: 5. CDR1 is GTSNPN and CDR2 is SVGIG in the germline V gene (reference sequence). The CDR3 runs 14 residues. The CDR3 sequence is CAWTLGQGNQPQHF. CDR3 sequence (DNA): TGTGCCTGGACCCTCGGACAGGGGAATCAGCCCCAGCATTTT.